One and the same sample provided the 9 T cell receptor beta chains below, sequenced in a study of CD8+ T cells in alopecia areata (dated by TCRdb to 2016 to 2019). Receptors were amplified or captured by the immunoSEQ multiplex PCR assay. To provide template for TCR sequencing, every sample had RNA extracted and reverse transcribed into cDNA. The immuneACCESS repertoire file appears here via TCRdb, limited to in-frame rearrangements. These files lack a portion of the clones; in checked studies, under half of the deficit traces to unresolved V genes, and the cause of the others is not known. This sample gives 75,000 to 100,000 clones in total; 40% to 55% of them show up just once. The ten largest clones capture approximately 0.79% of the sample. Sequenced input: CD4+ T cells sorted from blood. These receptors originate from a human donor with alopecia areata.

Points on this clone: The same CDR3 can be traced to other DNA sequences in this sample. The chain links TRBV2 to TRBJ2-2; D uncertain. The CDR3 spans 14 residues. Trimming shortened V by 2 bases and J by 2 bases, and 6 bases separated the two germline ends. The germline V gene has CDR1 SNHLY and CDR2 FYNNEI. CDR3: CASSELVNTGELFF. CDR3 sequence (DNA): TGTGCCAGCAGTGAACTGGTTAACACCGGGGAGCTGTTTTTT.

V and J are TRBV29-1 and TRBJ2-7, with D maybe TRBD1 (6 bases). The CDR3 is 14 residues long. Germline lookup yields CDR1 SQVTM and CDR2 ANQGSEA. Deletions cut 2 bases from V and 5 bases from J, with 16 bases between. CDR3 sequence (DNA): TGCAGCGTTGAACGAGCAGGGGCAGGGAACGAGCAGTACTTC. Translated, it gives CSVERAGAGNEQYF.

This clone was picked up a small number of times. CDR3 sequence (DNA): TGTGCCAGCAGTGAACCGGGACAGATCTCCTACGAGCAGTACTTC. Protein sequence: CASSEPGQISYEQYF. The V and J genes are TRBV6-1 and TRBJ2-7; TRBD1 matches at 7 bases. The CDR3 spans 15 residues. CDR1 and CDR2 (germline): MNHNS, SASEGT. V lost 2 bases and J lost 0; bases outside the gene matches: 4.

The genes are TRBV2 and TRBJ1-2; 7 positions match TRBD1. Germline CDR1 is SNHLY and CDR2 is FYNNEI. The V gene end was trimmed by 5 bases and the J gene end by 6 bases; junction bases not matched to a gene: 9. The length of the CDR3 is 14 residues. As DNA, the CDR3 is TGTGCCAGCAGTAGACACCGGGACAGCAATGGCTACACCTTC. Protein sequence: CASSRHRDSNGYTF.

This rearrangement joins TRBV10-3 to TRBJ2-7; perhaps TRBD2 as D (5 bases). CDR1 and CDR2 from the germline V gene are ENHRY and SYGVKD. The CDR3 is made up of 14 amino acids. Trimming shortened V by 4 bases and J by 2 bases, and 12 bases separated the two germline ends. CDR3 nucleotide sequence: TGTGCCATCAGTGTAGCGACCAGCCCCTACGAGCAGTACTTC. It specifies CAISVATSPYEQYF.

This sequence joins TRBV29-1 and TRBJ2-5, with D possibly TRBD1 on 6 matching bases. Trimming cost V 6 bases and J 2 bases, with 10 bases left between them. The germline CDR1 and CDR2 sequences are SQVTM and ANQGSEA. The CDR3 length is 12 residues. CDR3 sequence (DNA): TGCAGCGTACGGACAGCTCAAGAGACCCAGTACTTC. Translating gives CSVRTAQETQYF.

This clone was recorded a few times. CDR3: CSVVDLKNIQYF. The CDR3 DNA follows: TGCAGCGTTGTGGACCTTAAAAACATTCAGTACTTC. The chain is built from TRBV29-1 and TRBJ2-4, with no clear D. V shed 4 bases and J shed 4 bases, with 8 bases lying between them. The CDR3 extends over 12 amino acids. Germline CDR1 is SQVTM and CDR2 is ANQGSEA.

This clone turned up a few times. V and J are TRBV18 and TRBJ2-5; D perhaps matches TRBD1 (5 bases). The CDR3 has 14 residues. CDR1 is KGHSH, CDR2 LQKENI, per germline. Trimming took 6 bases from V and 1 from J, leaving 12 bases between them. CDR3 region: CASSRRVGQETQYF. DNA for the CDR3: TGTGCCAGCTCGCGCAGGGTCGGCCAAGAGACCCAGTACTTC.

This clone was detected a few times. The rearrangement uses TRBV29-1 and TRBJ2-7, with D possibly matching TRBD1 (5 bases). Trimming pared 5 bases from V and 0 bases from J, leaving 11 bases between. There are 13 residues in the CDR3. Germline V gene lookup returns CDR1 SQVTM and CDR2 ANQGSEA. In nucleotides, the CDR3 is TGCAGCGTTTACAGACAGAGCTCCTACGAGCAGTACTTC. It yields the protein CSVYRQSSYEQYF.